What follows are 29 T cell receptor beta chains derived from one specimen sequenced in a study of blood T cell repertoires in COVID-19. Using immunoSEQ multiplex PCR, the repertoire was profiled, and TCRdb retains in-frame clones only, with some absent. The table shows about 56,000 clones, with roughly 72% occurring only once. Sequenced material: peripheral blood. The receptors shown here come from a woman in her 70s with COVID-19, enrolled during active disease.

The V call is TRBV19, the J call TRBJ2-5; 7 positions match TRBD2. The CDR3 consists of 14 residues. The germline V gene encodes CDR1 LNHDA and CDR2 SQIVND (reference sequence). Unmatched junction bases numbered 4, after V lost 1 base and J lost 5 bases. The CDR3 region is CASSIGGRWETQYF. The CDR3 DNA sequence: TGTGCCAGTAGTATAGGCGGGAGATGGGAGACCCAGTACTTC.

The gene calls are TRBV29-1 and TRBJ2-3; 8 bases agree with TRBD1. V lost 0 bases and J lost 4; bases outside the gene matches: 18. This CDR3 contains 19 residues. In germline, CDR1 is SQVTM, CDR2 ANQGSEA. The CDR3 protein is CSVEDKKFWGQAGADTQYF. The CDR3 DNA follows: TGCAGCGTTGAAGATAAAAAATTTTGGGGACAGGCCGGCGCAGATACGCAGTATTTT.

The chain has TRBV3-1 (or the pseudogene TRBV3-2) and TRBJ2-3, with TRBD2 matching 8 bases. Looked up from germline, CDR1 is LGHDT and CDR2 is YNNKEL (reference sequence). The CDR3 loop spans 14 amino acids. CDR3 DNA: TGTGCTTCGGGGAGCGGGGGACCCACAGATACGCAGTATTTT. Translation gives CASGSGGPTDTQYF.

The J gene is TRBJ1-6, the V gene TRBV6-5; TRBD1 aligns across 8 bases. CDR1 is MNHEY, CDR2 SVGAGI, per germline. V trimming: 6 bases; J trimming: 7 bases; junction bases outside the gene matches: 8. The length of the CDR3 is 15 residues. The CDR3 region is CASRQPGTGNSPLHF. Written as DNA, the CDR3 is TGTGCCAGCAGGCAACCCGGGACAGGCAATTCACCCCTCCACTTT.

This chain uses TRBV6-5 with TRBJ2-1, with 7 bases aligning to TRBD2. The germline V gene has CDR1 MNHEY and CDR2 SVGAGI. V gave up 7 bases and J gave up 5 bases; unmatched junction bases: 8. This CDR3 has 14 residues. The CDR3 sequence: CASKPGLTHNEQFF. CDR3 coding DNA: TGTGCCAGCAAACCGGGACTAACCCACAATGAGCAGTTCTTC.

This chain uses TRBV24-1 with TRBJ2-4; maybe TRBD1 (6 bases). Trimming removed 12 bases from V and 0 bases from J, with 26 bases in between. The CDR3 totals 18 residues. Looked up from germline, CDR1 is KGHDR and CDR2 is SFDVKD. The CDR3: CAPPFGQPGALAKNIQYF. CDR3 sequence (DNA): TGTGCCCCCCCCTTTGGACAGCCAGGAGCTCTAGCCAAAAACATTCAGTACTTC.

The chain employs TRBV10-3 and TRBJ1-2; TRBD1 matches 7 bases. The CDR3 is 14 residues long. Germline values: CDR1 ENHRY, CDR2 SYGVKD. With 6 bases clipped from V and 6 bases from J, the junction kept 10 bases outside the gene matches. CDR3 coding DNA: TGTGCCATCAGCGAAAGTACAGGGGAAGATGGCTACACCTTC. Its translation is CAISESTGEDGYTF.

This clone was observed at least ten times. This chain joins TRBV29-1 and TRBJ1-1; D gene unclear. This CDR3 comprises 12 residues. V was clipped by 4 bases and J by 4 bases, with 10 bases between them. Germline values: CDR1 SQVTM, CDR2 ANQGSEA. CDR3 sequence reads: CSVGQEGTEAFF. In nucleotides, the CDR3 is TGCAGCGTTGGACAAGAGGGCACTGAAGCTTTCTTT.

The CDR3: CASSLREGSLGETQYF. Written as DNA, the CDR3 is TGTGCCAGCAGCCTCCGGGAGGGCAGCCTTGGAGAGACCCAGTACTTC. The chain couples TRBV7-2 to TRBJ2-5, with TRBD2 identical over 8 bases. V lost 5 bases and J lost 4; bases outside the gene matches: 12. This CDR3 contains 16 residues. Germline assignment: CDR1 SGHTA and CDR2 FQGNSA.

V gene TRBV5-4 combines with J gene TRBJ1-2, with a weak D call TRBD1 (5 bases). The germline V gene has CDR1 SGHNT and CDR2 YYREEE (reference sequence). The V gene lost 4 bases and the J gene lost 7 bases, with 20 bases spanning the gap. The CDR3 spans 15 residues. CDR3 residues: CASSLTRYQGTGYTF. In nucleotides, the CDR3 is TGTGCCAGCAGCCTGACTAGATATCAGGGCACTGGCTACACCTTC. The variable domain in full, completed from reference TRBV5-4 and TRBJ1-2, reads ETGVTQSPTHLIKTRGQQVTLRCSSQSGHNTVSWYQQALGQGPQFIFQYYREEENGRGNFPPRFSGLQFPNYSSELNVNALELDDSALYLCASSLTRYQGTGYTFGSGTRLTVV.

The chain couples TRBV5-1 to TRBJ2-1; 7 bases are shared with TRBD1. Per germline, CDR1 SGHRS and CDR2 YFSETQ. There are 13 residues in the CDR3. The J segment lost 7 bases and the V segment lost 3 bases, leaving 4 bases of the junction unmatched. For the CDR3, the DNA is TGCGCCAGCAGCTCGGGACAGTCGAATGAGCAGTTCTTC. Amino acids: CASSSGQSNEQFF.

The rearrangement joins TRBV4-1 to TRBJ2-7; TRBD1 matches 11 bases. V lost 0 bases to trimming and J lost 3 bases; unmatched junction nucleotides: 4. The CDR3 loop spans 16 amino acids. Germline CDR1 and CDR2: MGHRA and YSYEKL. This chain's CDR3 is CASSQDRTGGGYEQYF. CDR3 DNA sequence: TGCGCCAGCAGCCAAGACCGGACAGGGGGCGGCTACGAGCAGTACTTC.

The rearrangement uses TRBV28 and TRBJ2-7, with 7 bases that match TRBD2. From germline, CDR1 is MDHEN and CDR2 SYDVKM. V lost 5 bases to trimming and J lost 4 bases; unmatched junction nucleotides: 14. This CDR3 has 16 residues. CDR3 in amino acids: CASSPQDETSRYEQYV. For the CDR3, the DNA is TGTGCCAGCAGTCCACAGGACGAGACTAGCAGGTACGAGCAGTACGTC.

V gene TRBV19 combines with J gene TRBJ2-3; TRBD2 matches at 7 bases. Germline values: CDR1 LNHDA, CDR2 SQIVND (reference sequence). The CDR3 loop spans 14 amino acids. The junction had 11 bases not matched to a gene; V was cut back by 4 bases and J by 10 bases. CDR3 amino acids: CASSTKALAAAQYF. CDR3 coding DNA: TGTGCCAGTAGTACTAAAGCCCTAGCGGCGGCGCAGTATTTT. Together with reference TRBV19 and TRBJ2-3, the CDR3 gives the full variable domain: DGGITQSPKYLFRKEGQNVTLSCEQNLNHDAMYWYRQDPGQGLRLIYYSQIVNDFQKGDIAEGYSVSREKKESFPLTVTSAQKNPTAFYLCASSTKALAAAQYFGPGTRLTVL.

The chain carries TRBV5-6 and TRBJ2-7; D unclear. The CDR3 consists of 14 residues. Trimming left V 0 bases short and J 3 bases short, with 10 bases between. Germline V gene sequence: CDR1 SGHDT, CDR2 YYEEEE. CDR3 sequence (DNA): TGTGCCAGCAGCTTGGGAGGTCCTGGCTACGAGCAGTACTTC. The encoded protein is CASSLGGPGYEQYF.

This sequence joins TRBV4-2 and TRBJ2-7; 8 nucleotides match TRBD2. The J segment lost 4 bases and the V segment lost 3 bases, leaving 8 bases of the junction unmatched. Germline CDR1 is LGHNA and CDR2 is YNFKEQ. This CDR3 is 15 amino acids long. CDR3 loop: CASSHTLGGEYEQYF. CDR3 DNA sequence: TGTGCCAGCAGCCACACACTCGGGGGGGAGTACGAGCAGTACTTC.

The chain uses TRBV7-2 and TRBJ2-7, with TRBD1 matching over 7 bases. CDR3 length equals 13 residues. Germline-derived CDR1 and CDR2 are SGHTA and FQGNSA. The V segment lost 5 bases and the J segment 4 bases; nucleotides outside the gene matches: 5. DNA of the CDR3: TGTGCCAGCAGCCCACAGGGGCTGTACGAGCAGTACTTC. Translation gives CASSPQGLYEQYF.

This chain connects TRBV2 to TRBJ2-3; 10 bases are a match to TRBD2. The ends lost 7 bases at V and 0 bases at J; junction bases unmatched: 4. This CDR3 has 15 residues. Germline CDR1 and CDR2: SNHLY and FYNNEI. The CDR3, as DNA: TGTGCCAGCATGAGACTAGCGGGCAGCACAGATACGCAGTATTTT. Encoded protein: CASMRLAGSTDTQYF.

The rearrangement uses TRBV5-6 and TRBJ2-3, with D possibly being TRBD2 (6 bases). From germline, CDR1 is SGHDT and CDR2 YYEEEE. V lost 1 base to trimming and J lost 4 bases, with 10 bases between them. The CDR3 totals 14 residues. The CDR3 sequence is CASSLLLAADTQYF. The CDR3 nucleotides are TGTGCCAGCAGCTTGTTACTAGCCGCAGATACGCAGTATTTT.

This sequence joins TRBV7-6 and TRBJ1-2, with D unclear. The CDR3 extends over 12 amino acids. Trimming pared 5 bases from V and 7 bases from J, leaving 11 bases between. Germline CDR1 reads SGHVS; CDR2 reads FNYEAQ. CDR3 amino acids: CASSQRGFGYTF. DNA for the CDR3: TGTGCCAGCAGCCAACGGGGTTTTGGCTACACCTTC.

The chain is built from TRBV10-3 and TRBJ1-1; D possibly corresponds to TRBD1 (5 bases). Trimming shortened V by 3 bases and J by 1 base, and 9 bases separated the two germline ends. The germline V gene encodes CDR1 ENHRY and CDR2 SYGVKD. The CDR3 length is 14 residues. The CDR3 protein is CAISDRQPNTEAFF. In DNA, the CDR3 is TGTGCCATCAGTGATCGACAGCCGAACACTGAAGCTTTCTTT.

V gene TRBV21-1 combines with J gene TRBJ1-1. TRBV21-1 corresponds to a pseudogene. The CDR3 extends over 17 amino acids. The chain's CDR3 is CASSKGLGEGVNTEAFF. The DNA of the CDR3 is TGTGCCAGCAGCAAAGGGCTGGGAGAGGGCGTGAACACTGAAGCTTTCTTT.

This sequence joins TRBV6-2 or TRBV6-3 and TRBJ2-3, with D perhaps matching TRBD2 (6 bases). Germline-derived CDR1 and CDR2 are MNHEY and SVGEGT. CDR3 length equals 14 residues. Trimming removed 4 bases at V and 2 bases at J, with 10 bases between. In DNA, the CDR3 is TGTGCCAGCAGTTCCGGACTATCCACAGATACGCAGTATTTT. Translating it yields CASSSGLSTDTQYF.

The chain has TRBV27 and TRBJ2-1; TRBD1 agrees at 12 bases. The CDR3 is made up of 17 amino acids. Germline assignment: CDR1 MNHEY and CDR2 SMNVEV (reference sequence). The V gene end was trimmed by 3 bases and the J gene end by 9 bases; junction bases not matched to a gene: 12. The CDR3 DNA sequence: TGTGCCAGCAGTTTTTCCCCGGGACAGGGGGCGACGGGTGAGCAGTTCTTC. Encoded protein: CASSFSPGQGATGEQFF.

This clone was seen just once. This chain links TRBV20-1 with TRBJ1-2, with D hard to call. The V end was cut by 3 bases, the J end by 0 bases, with 20 bases between. Germline CDR1 and CDR2: DFQATT and SNEGSKA (reference sequence). CDR3 size: 17 residues. CDR3 region: CSASVGALLPTNYGYTF. CDR3 nucleotides: TGCAGTGCTAGTGTGGGCGCCCTCCTACCAACTAACTATGGCTACACCTTC.

The chain recombines TRBV29-1 with TRBJ2-5; TRBD1 matches at 9 bases. The germline V gene has CDR1 SQVTM and CDR2 ANQGSEA. The CDR3 runs to 13 residues. V lost 3 bases, J lost 4 bases, and 3 bases stayed unmatched. CDR3 bases: TGCAGCGTTGAGGGGACAGGGACAGAGACCCAGTACTTC. Translation: CSVEGTGTETQYF.

The genes are TRBV27 and TRBJ2-5, with 11 bases aligning to TRBD1. V lost 5 bases and J lost 8; bases outside the gene matches: 7. CDR3 size: 14 residues. CDR1 is MNHEY and CDR2 is SMNVEV in the germline V gene (reference sequence). DNA for the CDR3: TGTGCCAGCAGTCTCCGTGGACAGGGGGCAACCCAGTACTTC. Residues: CASSLRGQGATQYF.

CDR3 sequence: CASSLVSSGLTDTQYF. CDR3 DNA sequence: TGCGCCAGCAGCTTGGTGTCTAGCGGGCTCACAGATACGCAGTATTTT. V is TRBV5-1 and J is TRBJ2-3; TRBD2 aligns across 8 bases. Trimming took 0 bases from V and 2 from J; bases not matched to a gene: 5. Germline loops: CDR1 SGHRS, CDR2 YFSETQ. This CDR3 is 16 amino acids long.

This clone appeared a few times. The chain employs TRBV11-1 and TRBJ1-2; D call uncertain. Looked up from germline, CDR1 is SGHAT and CDR2 is FQDESV (reference sequence). CDR3 length: 14 residues. V lost 2 bases to trimming and J lost 4 bases, with 11 bases between them. This chain's CDR3 is CASSLNGQTYGYTF. The CDR3 nucleotides read TGTGCCAGCAGCTTAAATGGGCAGACCTATGGCTACACCTTC.